These 16 T cell receptor beta chains were all obtained from the same sample, sequenced in a study of cytomegalovirus exposure and HLA in healthy donors. The study ran its PCR with 60 Vbeta and 13 Jbeta primers. TCRdb's copy holds only in-frame clones and misses some; the assay was immunoSEQ multiplex PCR. The data show about 86,000 clones, about 71% seen once. The sample comprised PBMCs. The source of these receptors is a man aged 55-75 years in good health and CMV-seronegative.

The chain combines TRBV19 with TRBJ1-2; D is uncertain. This CDR3 region has 14 residues. Trimming took 3 bases from V and 4 from J, leaving 12 bases between them. CDR1 is LNHDA, CDR2 SQIVND, per germline (reference sequence). Here the CDR3 reads CASSMGRELYGYTF. For the CDR3, the DNA is TGTGCCAGTAGTATGGGTCGGGAACTCTATGGCTACACCTTC.

The chain is built from TRBV19 and TRBJ2-7; TRBD1 agrees at 8 bases. This CDR3 has 14 residues. J gave up 5 bases and V 3 bases, and 6 bases lay outside the gene matches. Germline V gives CDR1 LNHDA, CDR2 SQIVND (reference sequence). As DNA, the CDR3 is TGTGCCAGTAGTATCGACAGGGGTCGGAACGAGCAGTACTTC. Encoded protein: CASSIDRGRNEQYF.

This clone was seen only a few times. The J gene is TRBJ2-5, the V gene TRBV5-6, with TRBD2 identical over 13 bases. The length of the CDR3 is 14 residues. Germline loops: CDR1 SGHDT, CDR2 YYEEEE. With 5 bases clipped from V and 9 bases from J, the junction kept 7 bases outside the gene matches. The chain's CDR3 is CASSLGLAGVPQYF. DNA of the CDR3: TGTGCCAGCAGTCTTGGACTAGCGGGGGTACCCCAGTACTTC.

The chain has TRBV25-1 and TRBJ2-7; TRBD2 might be the D (6 bases). This CDR3 is built from 15 residues. The V gene lost 1 base and the J gene lost 4 bases, with 14 bases spanning the gap. The germline V gene has CDR1 MGHDK and CDR2 SYGVNS. The CDR3 here is CASSEFARGGYEQYF. CDR3 DNA: TGTGCCAGCAGTGAATTCGCTAGGGGAGGTTACGAGCAGTACTTC.

This clone was found a few times. The chain joins TRBV7-8 to TRBJ2-2, with TRBD2 matching over 8 bases. With V trimmed by 3 bases and J by 4 bases, 4 bases remained unmatched. The CDR3 runs to 15 residues. Germline-derived CDR1 and CDR2 are SGHVS and FQNEAQ. CDR3: CASSFSGSSTGELFF. Here the CDR3 DNA reads TGTGCCAGCAGCTTCAGCGGGAGTTCCACCGGGGAGCTGTTTTTT.

The chain is built from TRBV19 and TRBJ1-4; perhaps TRBD1 as D (5 bases). Per germline, CDR1 LNHDA and CDR2 SQIVND (reference sequence). Trimming removed 6 bases from V and 3 bases from J, with 17 bases in between. The CDR3 consists of 16 residues. The CDR3 DNA reads as TGTGCCAGTAGCGGGGGGGAGAGGCATGCTAATGAAAAACTGTTTTTT. This sequence encodes CASSGGERHANEKLFF.

This clone was observed a few times. The gene calls are TRBV5-6 and TRBJ1-1, with D maybe TRBD1 (6 bases). Germline values: CDR1 SGHDT, CDR2 YYEEEE. V lost 1 base and J lost 5, with 18 bases in between. This CDR3 is built from 16 residues. The CDR3 reads CASSLPGPGARTEAFF. CDR3 bases: TGTGCCAGCAGCTTGCCGGGACCAGGGGCACGGACTGAAGCTTTCTTT. Variable domain in full (rest from reference TRBV5-6 and TRBJ1-1): DAGVTQSPTHLIKTRGQQVTLRCSPKSGHDTVSWYQQALGQGPQFIFQYYEEEERQRGNFPDRFSGHQFPNYSSELNVNALLLGDSALYLCASSLPGPGARTEAFFGQGTRLTVV.

This clone was observed a handful of times. This chain connects TRBV5-6 to TRBJ2-7; D is undetermined. V lost 2 bases to trimming and J lost 0 bases, with 9 bases between them. The CDR3 loop spans 14 amino acids. The germline V gene has CDR1 SGHDT and CDR2 YYEEEE. The DNA for the CDR3 is TGTGCCAGCAGCTTCGTGGTCAGCTCCTACGAGCAGTACTTC. The encoded protein is CASSFVVSSYEQYF.

The rearrangement joins TRBV11-3 to TRBJ2-2; 9 positions match TRBD2. CDR1 and CDR2 from the germline V gene are SGHNT and YENEEA. After removal of 1 base from V and 5 bases from J, the junction contained 5 bases not matched to a gene. This CDR3 spans 16 amino acids. The CDR3: CASSLVAGVGTGELFF. CDR3 in DNA: TGTGCCAGCAGCTTAGTAGCGGGAGTGGGGACCGGGGAGCTGTTTTTT.

This clone was recorded once. V and J are TRBV27 and TRBJ2-7; TRBD2 is a possible D gene (5 bases). Germline V gives CDR1 MNHEY, CDR2 SMNVEV (reference sequence). The CDR3 covers 11 residues. The V end lost 2 bases, the J end lost 6 bases, and 5 bases lay between the germline ends. This chain's CDR3 is CASSLGSEQYF. The DNA for the CDR3 is TGTGCCAGCAGTTTAGGGAGCGAGCAGTACTTC.

This sequence joins TRBV4-1 and TRBJ2-7; 10 bases are shared with TRBD1. V dropped 1 base and J dropped 2; count of bases not matched to a gene: 5. The CDR3 is 16 amino acids. Per the germline V gene, CDR1 is MGHRA and CDR2 is YSYEKL. The CDR3 bases are TGCGCCAGCAGCCAAGGATCTGGGACAGGGGCCTACGAGCAGTACTTC. Its protein product is CASSQGSGTGAYEQYF.

This clone came up once. The chain recombines TRBV5-4 with TRBJ1-4; 7 nucleotides agree with TRBD1. With 1 base clipped from V and 0 bases from J, the junction kept 9 bases outside the gene matches. Per the germline V gene, CDR1 is SGHNT and CDR2 is YYREEE (reference sequence). The CDR3 is 18 amino acids. Here the CDR3 reads CASSLSRDSLTTNEKLFF. The CDR3 nucleotides read TGTGCCAGCAGCTTGTCCCGGGACAGTTTAACAACTAATGAAAAACTGTTTTTT.

The rearrangement uses TRBV7-2 and TRBJ1-1; TRBD1 matches 7 bases. The CDR3 loop spans 15 amino acids. Germline lookup yields CDR1 SGHTA and CDR2 FQGNSA. V was clipped by 5 bases and J by 5 bases; unmatched bases: 11. The CDR3 DNA reads as TGTGCCAGCAGCCGACCAGCCCCAGGGGGAACTGAAGCTTTCTTT. Its protein is CASSRPAPGGTEAFF.

The genes are TRBV15 and TRBJ2-1; tentatively, D is TRBD2 (6 bases). V lost 0 bases and J 11 bases, leaving 14 bases between the germline ends. Germline CDR1 and CDR2: LNHNV and YYDKDF (reference sequence). The CDR3 length is 14 residues. The DNA for the CDR3 is TGTGCCACCAGCAGAGATGCCGTCGGGAGTAAGCAGTTCTTC. Its protein product is CATSRDAVGSKQFF.

The chain employs TRBV13 and TRBJ1-1; tentative D call: TRBD1 (5 bases). The germline gives CDR1 PRHDT, CDR2 FYEKMQ (reference sequence). Trimming took off 5 bases at V and 6 bases at J, with 16 bases between the two ends. This CDR3 comprises 14 residues. The CDR3 protein is CASSNRGGGAEAFF. The CDR3 bases are TGTGCCAGCAGCAACCGGGGGGGTGGCGCTGAAGCTTTCTTT.

The gene calls are TRBV6-6 and TRBJ1-2; possibly TRBD1 for D (5 bases). In germline, CDR1 is MNHNY, CDR2 SVGAGI (reference sequence). Trimming took 7 bases from V and 2 from J, leaving 14 bases between them. The CDR3 covers 14 residues. The CDR3 protein is CASNQDSGNYGYTF. CDR3 DNA: TGTGCCAGCAACCAGGATTCAGGGAACTATGGCTACACCTTC.